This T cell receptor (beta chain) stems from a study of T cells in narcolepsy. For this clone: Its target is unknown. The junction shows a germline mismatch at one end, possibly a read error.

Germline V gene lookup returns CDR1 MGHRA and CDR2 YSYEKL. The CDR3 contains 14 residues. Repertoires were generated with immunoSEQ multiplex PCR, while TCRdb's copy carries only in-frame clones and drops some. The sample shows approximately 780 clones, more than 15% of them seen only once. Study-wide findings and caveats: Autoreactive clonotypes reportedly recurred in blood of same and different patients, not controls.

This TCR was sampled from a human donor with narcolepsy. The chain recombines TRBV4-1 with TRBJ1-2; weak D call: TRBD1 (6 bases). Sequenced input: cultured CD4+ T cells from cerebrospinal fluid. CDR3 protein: CASSQDRTAYGYTF. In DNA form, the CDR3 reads TGTGCCAGCAGCCAAGATAGGACAGCCTATGGCTACACCTTC.